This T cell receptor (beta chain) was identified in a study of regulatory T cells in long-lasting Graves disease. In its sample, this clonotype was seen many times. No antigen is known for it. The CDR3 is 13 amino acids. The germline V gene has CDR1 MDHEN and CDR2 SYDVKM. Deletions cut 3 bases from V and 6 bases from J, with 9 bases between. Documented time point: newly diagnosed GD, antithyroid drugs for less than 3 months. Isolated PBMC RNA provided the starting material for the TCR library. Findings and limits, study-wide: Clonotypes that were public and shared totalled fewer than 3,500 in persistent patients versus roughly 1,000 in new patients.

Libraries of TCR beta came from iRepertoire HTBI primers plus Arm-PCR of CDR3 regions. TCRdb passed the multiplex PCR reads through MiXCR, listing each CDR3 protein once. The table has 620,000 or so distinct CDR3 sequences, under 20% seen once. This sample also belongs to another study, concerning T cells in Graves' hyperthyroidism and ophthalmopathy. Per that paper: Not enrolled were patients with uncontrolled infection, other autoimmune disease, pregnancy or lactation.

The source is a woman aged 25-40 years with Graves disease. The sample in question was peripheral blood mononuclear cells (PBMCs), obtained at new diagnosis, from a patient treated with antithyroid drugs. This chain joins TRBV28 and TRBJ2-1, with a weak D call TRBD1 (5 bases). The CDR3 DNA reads TGTGCCAGCAGTTTCGGCAGGGCCAATGAGCAGTTCTTC. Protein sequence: CASSFGRANEQFF.